This T cell receptor beta chain stems from a study of blood T cell repertoires in COVID-19. As for the study in general: Sources were T cells, B-cell-depleted T cells, or PBMCs; the material itself was cDNA or gDNA.

Authors' processing steps: How many nucleated cells were present was estimated from reference gene primer amplification. TCRdb keeps only in-frame clones here, not all; method: immunoSEQ multiplex PCR. V and J calls and clone size are given by that table; D and trimming were obtained from the DNA. The sample comprises 250,000 to 300,000 clones, 89% of which are singletons, and 3.5% to 5.5% rests with the top ten. CDR3 size: 15 residues. V was shortened by 5 bases and J by 0 bases, with 11 bases between the two germline ends. Germline CDR1 and CDR2: LNHDA and SQIVND (reference sequence). Source material: peripheral blood. The V call is TRBV19, the J call TRBJ2-1; D not resolved. The TCR was taken from a woman aged 40 to 50 who had recovered from COVID-19. CDR3 loop: CASSLSRDSYNEQFF. CDR3 bases: TGTGCCAGTAGTCTATCCCGTGACTCCTACAATGAGCAGTTCTTC. The whole variable domain, remainder taken from reference TRBV19 and TRBJ2-1, is DGGITQSPKYLFRKEGQNVTLSCEQNLNHDAMYWYRQDPGQGLRLIYYSQIVNDFQKGDIAEGYSVSREKKESFPLTVTSAQKNPTAFYLCASSLSRDSYNEQFFGPGTRLTVL.